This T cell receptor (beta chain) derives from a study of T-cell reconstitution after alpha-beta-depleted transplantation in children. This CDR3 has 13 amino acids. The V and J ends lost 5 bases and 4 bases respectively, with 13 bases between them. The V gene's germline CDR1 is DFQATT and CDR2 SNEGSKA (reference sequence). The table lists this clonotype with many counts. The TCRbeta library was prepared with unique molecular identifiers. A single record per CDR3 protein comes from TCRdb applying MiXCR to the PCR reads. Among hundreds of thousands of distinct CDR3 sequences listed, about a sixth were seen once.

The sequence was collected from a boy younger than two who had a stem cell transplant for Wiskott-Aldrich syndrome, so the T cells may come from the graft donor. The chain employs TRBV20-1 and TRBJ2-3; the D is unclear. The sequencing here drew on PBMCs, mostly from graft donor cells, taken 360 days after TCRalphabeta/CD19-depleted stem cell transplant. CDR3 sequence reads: CSALRLRADTQYF. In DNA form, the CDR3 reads TGCAGTGCTCTAAGACTCCGCGCAGATACGCAGTATTTT.